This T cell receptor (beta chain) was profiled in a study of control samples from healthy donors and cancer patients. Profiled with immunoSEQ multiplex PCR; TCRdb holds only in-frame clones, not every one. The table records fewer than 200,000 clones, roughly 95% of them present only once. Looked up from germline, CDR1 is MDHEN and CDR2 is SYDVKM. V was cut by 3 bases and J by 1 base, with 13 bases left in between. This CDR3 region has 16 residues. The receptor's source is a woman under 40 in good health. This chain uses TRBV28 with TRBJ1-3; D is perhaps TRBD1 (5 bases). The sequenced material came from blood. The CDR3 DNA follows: TGTGCCAGCAGTTTGTCCATTCAGGGTTCTGGAAACACCATATATTTT. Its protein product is CASSLSIQGSGNTIYF.